The next 14 T cell receptor beta chains were all read from a single sample in a study of blood T cells in healthy people across ages. PCR was performed a second time for about 7 to 11 cycles using a sample-barcoded 5' primer and a J-beta primer mix. Each CDR3 protein is one row after TCRdb ran MiXCR on the 5' RACE reads. The data hold about 970,000 distinct CDR3 sequences, with roughly 51% observed a single time. The sequenced sample consisted of blood. All receptors derive from a woman in her sixties or seventies in good health.

The table lists this clonotype with a few counts. The chain has TRBV12-3 or TRBV12-4 and TRBJ2-7; maybe TRBD2 (6 bases). V dropped 8 bases and J dropped 3 bases, with 8 bases sitting between them. The CDR3 totals 11 residues. CDR3 region: CASQGGYEQYF. DNA for the CDR3: TGTGCCAGCCAGGGAGGCTACGAGCAGTACTTC.

The rearrangement uses TRBV10-3 and TRBJ2-3, with D perhaps TRBD2 (5 bases). The germline V and J ends were trimmed by 10 bases and 8 bases, with 16 bases remaining between them. The germline V gene encodes CDR1 ENHRY and CDR2 SYGVKD. CDR3 size: 12 residues. CDR3 coding DNA: TGTGCCACAGGAGGTGCGTCCACTACGCAGTATTTT. Protein sequence: CATGGASTTQYF.

This clonotype was found a few times. The chain uses TRBV6-5 and TRBJ1-1; no firm D call. The CDR3 length is 13 residues. Germline V lookup: CDR1 MNHEY, CDR2 SVGAGI. Trimming cost V 6 bases and J 2 bases, with 10 bases left between them. This chain's CDR3 is CASRALDNTEAFF. The CDR3 bases are TGTGCCAGCAGAGCGCTAGATAACACTGAAGCTTTCTTT.

This chain links TRBV29-1 with TRBJ1-2; unclear D gene. The CDR3 is 9 residues long. Germline CDR1 and CDR2: SQVTM and ANQGSEA. V lost 3 bases and J 7 bases, leaving 3 bases between the germline ends. In DNA, the CDR3 is TGCAGCGTTGAGAGTGGCTACACCTTC. Protein product: CSVESGYTF.

The V gene is TRBV4-3, the J gene TRBJ2-7, with a weak D call TRBD1 (5 bases). V was trimmed by 2 bases and J by 1 base, leaving 9 bases between them. The CDR3 length is 14 residues. Per the germline V gene, CDR1 is LGHNA and CDR2 is YSLEER. The CDR3: CASSQMPGSYEQYF. The CDR3 region has the DNA TGCGCCAGCAGCCAAATGCCAGGGTCCTACGAGCAGTACTTC.

The chain links TRBV15 to TRBJ2-3; 11 positions match TRBD2. The germline V gene has CDR1 LNHNV and CDR2 YYDKDF (reference sequence). The CDR3 runs 17 residues. Trimming at V came to 0 bases and at J to 0 bases, leaving 2 bases not matched to a gene. CDR3 DNA: TGTGCCACCAGCAGAGATCGGACTAGCGGGAGCACAGATACGCAGTATTTT. As protein: CATSRDRTSGSTDTQYF.

This chain uses TRBV27 with TRBJ2-6; 7 nucleotides agree with TRBD2. This CDR3 is 17 amino acids long. CDR1 and CDR2 from the germline V gene are MNHEY and SMNVEV (reference sequence). J was trimmed by 4 bases and V by 2 bases; bases with no gene match: 8. The CDR3 coding sequence is TGTGCCAGCAGTTTAGTAGGGAGGGGCTCCGGGGCCAACGTCCTGACTTTC. Translating it yields CASSLVGRGSGANVLTF.

The gene calls are TRBV12-3 or TRBV12-4 and TRBJ2-4, with 9 bases fitting TRBD2. This CDR3 has 15 residues. The V gene end was trimmed by 5 bases and the J gene end by 13 bases; junction bases not matched to a gene: 15. CDR3 DNA: TGTGCCAGCAGTCGGGCTCTAGCGGGAAGGGGGGAGCAGTACTTC. Protein: CASSRALAGRGEQYF.

J is TRBJ1-2 and V is TRBV2, with TRBD1 as a possible D gene (6 bases). With 4 bases removed from V and 7 bases from J, the gap between germline ends came to 13 bases. The germline V gene encodes CDR1 SNHLY and CDR2 FYNNEI. The length of the CDR3 is 13 residues. CDR3 in DNA: TGTGCCAGCAGTGTAATACAGGGACGTGGCTACACCTTC. The encoded protein is CASSVIQGRGYTF. The full variable domain, with the rest looked up from reference TRBV2 and TRBJ1-2, is EPEVTQTPSHQVTQMGQEVILRCVPISNHLYFYWYRQILGQKVEFLVSFYNNEISEKSEIFDDQFSVERPDGSNFTLKIRSTKLEDSAMYFCASSVIQGRGYTFGSGTRLTVV.

This rearrangement joins TRBV4-1 to TRBJ2-1; 7 bases are shared with TRBD2. Losses at the gene ends were 1 base for V and 7 bases for J; bases not matched to a gene: 7. This CDR3 region has 15 residues. The germline CDR1 and CDR2 sequences are MGHRA and YSYEKL. This CDR3 is CASSQALAVRNEQFF. The CDR3 DNA is TGCGCCAGCAGCCAAGCGCTAGCGGTTAGGAATGAGCAGTTCTTC.

The J gene is TRBJ2-3, the V gene TRBV27; 10 bases match TRBD2. The ends lost 8 bases at V and 4 bases at J; junction bases unmatched: 6. CDR3 length: 14 amino acids. Germline CDR1 and CDR2: MNHEY and SMNVEV (reference sequence). CDR3 nucleotides: TGTGCCAGCGGTCTAGCGGGAGTTCCAGATACGCAGTATTTT. Encoded protein: CASGLAGVPDTQYF.

V gene TRBV5-4 combines with J gene TRBJ1-2; D may be TRBD1 (6 bases). Germline lookup yields CDR1 SGHNT and CDR2 YYREEE (reference sequence). Trimming pared 4 bases from V and 4 bases from J, leaving 17 bases between. There are 15 residues in the CDR3. In DNA, the CDR3 is TGTGCCAGCAGCCCCGGGACACGAGATCTCTATGGCTACACCTTC. Translation gives CASSPGTRDLYGYTF. Combining the CDR3 with reference TRBV5-4 and TRBJ1-2 gives the whole variable domain ETGVTQSPTHLIKTRGQQVTLRCSSQSGHNTVSWYQQALGQGPQFIFQYYREEENGRGNFPPRFSGLQFPNYSSELNVNALELDDSALYLCASSPGTRDLYGYTFGSGTRLTVV.

V is TRBV9 and J is TRBJ1-4; the D gene is possibly TRBD1 (6 bases). V shed 3 bases and J shed 7 bases, with 16 bases lying between them. This CDR3 has 15 amino acids. In germline, CDR1 is SGDLS, CDR2 YYNGEE. CDR3 in DNA: TGTGCCAGCAGCGGAACAGGGTCGAGAGGTGAAAAACTGTTTTTT. It encodes CASSGTGSRGEKLFF.

The chain couples TRBV10-3 to TRBJ1-2; D not certain. This CDR3 region has 11 residues. Trimming took 0 bases from V and 7 from J, leaving 3 bases between them. Germline lookup yields CDR1 ENHRY and CDR2 SYGVKD. CDR3 coding DNA: TGTGCCATCAGTGAGTCGGGTGGCTACACCTTC. Amino acids: CAISESGGYTF.